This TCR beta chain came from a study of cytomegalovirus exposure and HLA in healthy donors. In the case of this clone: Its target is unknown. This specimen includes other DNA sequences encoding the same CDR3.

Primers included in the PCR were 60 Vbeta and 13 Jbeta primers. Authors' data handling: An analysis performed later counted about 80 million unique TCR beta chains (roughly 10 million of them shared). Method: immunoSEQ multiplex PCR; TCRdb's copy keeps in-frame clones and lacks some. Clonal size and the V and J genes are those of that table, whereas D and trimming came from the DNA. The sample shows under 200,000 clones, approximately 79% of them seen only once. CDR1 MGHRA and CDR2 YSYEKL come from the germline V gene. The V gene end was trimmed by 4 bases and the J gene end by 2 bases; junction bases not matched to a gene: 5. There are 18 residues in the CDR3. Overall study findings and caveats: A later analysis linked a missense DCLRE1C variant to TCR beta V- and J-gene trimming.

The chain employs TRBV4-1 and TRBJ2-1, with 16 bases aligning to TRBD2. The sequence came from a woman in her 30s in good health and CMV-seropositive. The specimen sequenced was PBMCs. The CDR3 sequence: CASSPGLAGGPTYNEQFF. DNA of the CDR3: TGCGCCAGCAGCCCGGGACTAGCGGGAGGGCCCACCTACAATGAGCAGTTCTTC.